A selection of T cell receptor beta chains follows, all from one sample in a study of patients and donors after allogeneic stem cell transplantation. TCRdb re-called the RT-PCR reads through MiXCR, storing one row per CDR3 protein. The repertoire holds about 150,000 distinct CDR3 sequences, with 24% as singletons. The specimen was blood, either unsorted or a sorted T cell fraction (not recorded which). The origin of the receptors is a human donor who was either an allogeneic HSCT recipient or a stem cell or donor lymphocyte infusion donor (not recorded which). It is not recorded whose cells these are; they may come from a transplant donor. Each CDR3 is given with its conserved first and last residue. D genes are given only for firm matches. Expanded clones get a size class; other rows say once, few or many, or leave the size out.

TRBJ1-3 few . 16 TRBV12-3/TRBV12-4 TGTGCCAGCAGTTTGAGTAAGGACAGAAGAGGAAACACCATATATTTT CASSLSKDRRGNTIYF
TRBJ1-1 many . 13 TRBV10-3 TGTGCCATCAGCGGGGGGGGATGGGATGAAGCTTTCTTT CAISGGGWDEAFF
TRBJ1-2 few . 13 TRBV18 TGTGGAAGTTCTGAGGGATCTAACTATGGCTACACCTTC CGSSEGSNYGYTF
TRBJ1-2 . . 13 TRBV12-3/TRBV12-4 TGTGCCAGCAGTTTTAACGGGGGTGGCGGCTACACCTTC CASSFNGGGGYTF
TRBJ2-3 . . 14 TRBV12-3/TRBV12-4 TGTGCCAGCAGTTTTCGTGGATCGACAGATACGCAGTATTTT CASSFRGSTDTQYF
TRBJ1-2 few . 14 TRBV12-3/TRBV12-4 TGTGCCAGCAGTCACCCCCGGGGAAACTATGGCTACACCTTC CASSHPRGNYGYTF
TRBJ2-5 . . 10 TRBV12-3/TRBV12-4 TGTGCCAGCCCCCATGAGACCCAGTACTTC CASPHETQYF
TRBJ2-1 few TRBD1 14 TRBV2 TGTGCCACCGAAAGGAGGCAGGGGGCAAAAGAGCAGTTCTTC CATERRQGAKEQFF
TRBJ1-1 few TRBD1 17 TRBV5-1 TGCGCCAGTAGACCTGTAGGACAGGGGACCTGGAACACTGAAGCTTTCTTT CASRPVGQGTWNTEAFF
TRBJ2-1 . TRBD2 17 TRBV27 TGTGCCAGCACCAAAACCTCCAGCGGGAGTTCCTACAATGAGCAGTTCTTC CASTKTSSGSSYNEQFF
TRBJ2-7 . TRBD2 14 TRBV3-1 TGTGCCAGCAGCCGCCGGGACTATGGGTACGAGCAGTACTTC CASSRRDYGYEQYF
TRBJ2-7 few TRBD1 14 TRBV10-3 TGTGCCATCAGTGAGTCGGGACAGTACTACGAGCAGTACTTC CAISESGQYYEQYF
TRBJ2-7 . . 14 TRBV7-9 TGTGCCAGCAGCTTACCGCACACCCCCTACGAGCAGTACTTC CASSLPHTPYEQYF
TRBJ2-5 . TRBD1 15 TRBV9 TGTGCCAGCAGCGTAGCCGGGACAGGGAGGGAAACCCAGTACTTC CASSVAGTGRETQYF
TRBJ2-7 . . 14 TRBV13 TGTGCCAGCAGCTTAGCAGGGGCCCCCTACGAGCAGTACTTC CASSLAGAPYEQYF
TRBJ2-3 . . 13 TRBV21-1 TGTGCCAGCACCCGAGCGGTCCCAGATACGCAGTATTTT CASTRAVPDTQYF
TRBJ2-1 . TRBD2 14 TRBV29-1 TGCAGCGCCTTAGCGGGAGCAAGTCACGATGAGCAGTTCTTC CSALAGASHDEQFF
TRBJ2-6 few TRBD1 18 TRBV14 TGTGCCAGCAAGTCGTTAGCGGGGACAGGGGCTGGGGCCAACGTCCTGACTTTC CASKSLAGTGAGANVLTF
TRBJ2-5 . . 13 TRBV29-1 TGCAGCGTGTGGCCCCTTAAGGGGGAGACCCAGTACTTC CSVWPLKGETQYF
TRBJ1-5 . TRBD1 13 TRBV5-1 TGCGCCAGCAGCCCTGGACAGGGTCAGCCCCAGCATTTT CASSPGQGQPQHF
TRBJ1-1 many TRBD1 15 TRBV7-8 TGTGCCAGCAGCGAAACAGGGGGCCGGGACACTGAAGCTTTCTTT CASSETGGRDTEAFF
TRBJ2-1 few . 18 TRBV12-3/TRBV12-4 TGTGCCAGCAGTTTCCGCCTTGGCGGAATTGCCGGGACCCATGAGCAGTTCTTC CASSFRLGGIAGTHEQFF
TRBJ2-2 few TRBD2 16 TRBV2 TGTGCCAGCATCAAGAGACTAGCGGGAGGCACCGGGGAGCTGTTTTTT CASIKRLAGGTGELFF
TRBJ2-7 . . 15 TRBV7-9 TGTGCCAGCAGCCCCTTGTCTGACAGGTACTACGAGCAGTACTTC CASSPLSDRYYEQYF
TRBJ2-3 few . 17 TRBV7-2 TGTGCCAGCAGCTTCGACCCGGGCTTTGTAGACACAGATACGCAGTATTTT CASSFDPGFVDTDTQYF